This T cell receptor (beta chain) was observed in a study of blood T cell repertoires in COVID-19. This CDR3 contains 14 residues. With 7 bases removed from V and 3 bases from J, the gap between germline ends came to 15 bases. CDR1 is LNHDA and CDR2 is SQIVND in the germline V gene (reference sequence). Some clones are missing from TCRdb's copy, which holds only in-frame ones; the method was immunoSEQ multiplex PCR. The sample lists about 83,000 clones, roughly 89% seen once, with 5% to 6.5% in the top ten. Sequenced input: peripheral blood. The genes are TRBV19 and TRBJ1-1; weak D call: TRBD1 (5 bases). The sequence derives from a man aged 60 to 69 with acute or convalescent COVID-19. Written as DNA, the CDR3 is TGTGCCAGTACCCTTCGGGGGGGGGACACTGAAGCTTTCTTT. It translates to CASTLRGGDTEAFF. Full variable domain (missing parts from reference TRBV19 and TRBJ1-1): DGGITQSPKYLFRKEGQNVTLSCEQNLNHDAMYWYRQDPGQGLRLIYYSQIVNDFQKGDIAEGYSVSREKKESFPLTVTSAQKNPTAFYLCASTLRGGDTEAFFGQGTRLTVV.